In this sample, the clone carrying this T cell receptor beta chain turned up many times. This CDR3 spans 19 amino acids. Germline V CDR1 and CDR2: SGHAT, FQNNGV. V was pared by 4 bases and J by 2 bases, with 14 bases of the junction left unmatched. These data are taken from a study of T cells in Graves' hyperthyroidism and ophthalmopathy. Amplified TCR beta CDR3 regions derived from RNA transcripts. A set of HTBI primers served as the primers for a first-round RT-PCR of the TCR CDR3. In TCRdb, the multiplex PCR reads were re-called with MiXCR into one record per CDR3 protein. The sample records about 290,000 distinct CDR3 sequences, roughly 15% being singletons.

Sequencing was carried out using blood. The gene calls are TRBV11-2 and TRBJ2-1; 10 nucleotides agree with TRBD1. This receptor was identified in a woman aged 40-49 years with Graves' hyperthyroidism. The CDR3 loop reads CASSSPTRGDRGTYNEQFF. For the CDR3, the DNA is TGTGCCAGCAGCTCGCCCACCCGCGGGGACAGGGGAACCTACAATGAGCAGTTCTTC. Complete variable domain (other parts from reference TRBV11-2 and TRBJ2-1): EAGVAQSPRYKIIEKRQSVAFWCNPISGHATLYWYQQILGQGPKLLIQFQNNGVVDDSQLPKDRFSAERLKGVDSTLKIQPAKLEDSAVYLCASSSPTRGDRGTYNEQFFGPGTRLTVL.